These T cell receptor beta chains were read from a single sample in a study of blood T cell repertoires in COVID-19. The data were produced by immunoSEQ multiplex PCR, yet TCRdb's version contains in-frame clones alone and is incomplete. Of some 140,000 clones in the sample, 78% were seen once. The sample consisted of peripheral blood. These receptor sequences come from a man aged 80 or over with acute or convalescent COVID-19. Each CDR3 is given without its conserved first and last residue. A D gene is named only where the DNA matches it firmly.

D gene: -; J gene: TRBJ1-2; V gene: TRBV7-9; CDR3 protein: ASSALTGGPLYYGYT
D gene: TRBD2; J gene: TRBJ2-1; V gene: TRBV10-3; CDR3 protein: AISVGGNGEQF
D gene: TRBD1; J gene: TRBJ2-1; V gene: TRBV24-1; CDR3 protein: ATSHRDREYNEQF
D gene: TRBD1; J gene: TRBJ1-1; V gene: TRBV5-1; CDR3 protein: ASSFDRGTEAF
D gene: -; J gene: TRBJ1-2; V gene: TRBV7-2; CDR3 protein: ASSLNWEDYGYT
D gene: -; J gene: TRBJ1-1; V gene: TRBV6-5; CDR3 protein: ASSYFGLNTEAF
D gene: -; J gene: TRBJ2-4; V gene: TRBV7-2; CDR3 protein: ASSFLRGAPDIQY
D gene: -; J gene: TRBJ2-5; V gene: TRBV12-5; CDR3 protein: ASGLNAGAQETQY
D gene: -; J gene: TRBJ2-5; V gene: TRBV21-1; CDR3 protein: ASSIRGDGQETQY
D gene: TRBD2; J gene: TRBJ2-2; V gene: TRBV11-2; CDR3 protein: ASSLAAGVTGELF
D gene: TRBD1; J gene: TRBJ2-1; V gene: TRBV5-1; CDR3 protein: ASSLNGQGAGNEQF
D gene: TRBD2; J gene: TRBJ2-3; V gene: TRBV11-2; CDR3 protein: ASRRTGGGDTQY
D gene: TRBD2; J gene: TRBJ2-3; V gene: TRBV2; CDR3 protein: ASKSGGIIGTQY
D gene: -; J gene: TRBJ2-5; V gene: TRBV7-9; CDR3 protein: ASSYETGSQETQY
D gene: TRBD1; J gene: TRBJ2-7; V gene: TRBV5-5; CDR3 protein: ASSNRGPTYEQY
D gene: TRBD2; J gene: TRBJ2-5; V gene: TRBV3-1/TRBV3-2; CDR3 protein: ASRPGLAFPGETQY
D gene: -; J gene: TRBJ1-6; V gene: TRBV19; CDR3 protein: ASSSTGGPNSPLH
D gene: TRBD2; J gene: TRBJ2-5; V gene: TRBV5-8; CDR3 protein: ASKERGYQETQY
D gene: -; J gene: TRBJ1-2; V gene: TRBV19; CDR3 protein: ASSPNSYGYT
D gene: -; J gene: TRBJ1-5; V gene: TRBV6-2/TRBV6-3; CDR3 protein: ASSYGGRAQPQH
D gene: TRBD1; J gene: TRBJ2-5; V gene: TRBV11-1; CDR3 protein: ASRPRDREGETQY
D gene: TRBD2; J gene: TRBJ2-2; V gene: TRBV10-3; CDR3 protein: AISGAGGRTGELF
D gene: -; J gene: TRBJ2-3; V gene: TRBV7-8; CDR3 protein: ASSLRPETATSTDTQY
D gene: TRBD1; J gene: TRBJ1-2; V gene: TRBV29-1; CDR3 protein: SVQRTGVGYT
D gene: -; J gene: TRBJ1-5; V gene: TRBV28; CDR3 protein: ASSPQYNQPQH
D gene: -; J gene: TRBJ1-6; V gene: TRBV6-6; CDR3 protein: ASSYGSAPLH
D gene: TRBD1; J gene: TRBJ2-7; V gene: TRBV12-3/TRBV12-4; CDR3 protein: ASSPSDRYEQY
D gene: -; J gene: TRBJ2-4; V gene: TRBV7-9; CDR3 protein: ASNKDGVLSKNIQY
D gene: TRBD1; J gene: TRBJ1-1; V gene: TRBV29-1; CDR3 protein: SVPDRANTEAF
D gene: -; J gene: TRBJ1-1; V gene: TRBV7-2; CDR3 protein: ASSSGVNTEAF
D gene: -; J gene: TRBJ1-1; V gene: TRBV18; CDR3 protein: ASSPGQNTEAF
D gene: TRBD2; J gene: TRBJ2-1; V gene: TRBV25-1; CDR3 protein: ASSDHLTSNSYNEQF
D gene: TRBD1; J gene: TRBJ2-1; V gene: TRBV15; CDR3 protein: ATSTRRGEQF
D gene: -; J gene: TRBJ1-2; V gene: TRBV4-1; CDR3 protein: ASSQDPDSLSYGYT
D gene: -; J gene: TRBJ1-1; V gene: TRBV6-4; CDR3 protein: ASSDSYGAVEAF
D gene: -; J gene: TRBJ1-6; V gene: TRBV11-3; CDR3 protein: ASSSRPGDNSPLH
D gene: TRBD1; J gene: TRBJ2-3; V gene: TRBV7-2; CDR3 protein: ASRFQGADTQY
D gene: -; J gene: TRBJ2-5; V gene: TRBV3-1/TRBV3-2; CDR3 protein: ASSQDTVGAQTQY
D gene: TRBD1; J gene: TRBJ1-1; V gene: TRBV5-6; CDR3 protein: ASSYRDRGYNTEAF
D gene: -; J gene: TRBJ2-1; V gene: TRBV6-6; CDR3 protein: ASSPERPRYNEQF
D gene: TRBD1; J gene: TRBJ2-3; V gene: TRBV6-2/TRBV6-3; CDR3 protein: ASSSRGQGERNTQY
D gene: -; J gene: TRBJ2-5; V gene: TRBV5-4; CDR3 protein: ASSEDSLETQY
D gene: TRBD1; J gene: TRBJ2-3; V gene: TRBV5-4; CDR3 protein: ASSFPGGGTTDTQY
D gene: TRBD1; J gene: TRBJ1-2; V gene: TRBV19; CDR3 protein: ASSIGNRGEYGYT
D gene: -; J gene: TRBJ1-2; V gene: TRBV28; CDR3 protein: ASSPGQFYGYT
D gene: -; J gene: TRBJ2-1; V gene: TRBV9; CDR3 protein: ASSALGASEQF
D gene: -; J gene: TRBJ2-5; V gene: TRBV7-2; CDR3 protein: ASSQTGRETQY
D gene: TRBD1; J gene: TRBJ1-2; V gene: TRBV5-1; CDR3 protein: ASSEGTGYGYT
D gene: TRBD1; J gene: TRBJ2-5; V gene: TRBV2; CDR3 protein: ASSEGQGGETQY
D gene: -; J gene: TRBJ2-3; V gene: TRBV19; CDR3 protein: ASSIARRDTQY
D gene: -; J gene: TRBJ1-5; V gene: TRBV28; CDR3 protein: ASSFSSGVANQPQH
D gene: -; J gene: TRBJ2-5; V gene: TRBV4-3; CDR3 protein: ASSQALRGGLQETQY